The TCR beta chain under discussion was sequenced for a study of blood T cell repertoires in COVID-19. Study context: Samples taken during acute and convalescent COVID-19 were collected in the United States, Italy and Spain.

Profiled with immunoSEQ multiplex PCR; TCRdb holds only in-frame clones, not every one. Of around 150,000 clones detected, 82% appear once; the ten largest clones hold about 24%. With V trimmed by 0 bases and J by 7 bases, 21 bases remained unmatched. The CDR3 loop spans 21 amino acids. Germline values: CDR1 LGHNA, CDR2 YSLEER. This receptor was taken from a woman older than 75 with acute or convalescent COVID-19. The V call is TRBV4-3, the J call TRBJ2-1; the match to TRBD2 covers 10 bases. Sequencing was carried out using peripheral blood. The CDR3 DNA follows: TGCGCCAGCAGCCAAGATCTAATCATCGGGGTAGCGGGAGGAATAGGGAATGAGCAGTTCTTC. Translation: CASSQDLIIGVAGGIGNEQFF.